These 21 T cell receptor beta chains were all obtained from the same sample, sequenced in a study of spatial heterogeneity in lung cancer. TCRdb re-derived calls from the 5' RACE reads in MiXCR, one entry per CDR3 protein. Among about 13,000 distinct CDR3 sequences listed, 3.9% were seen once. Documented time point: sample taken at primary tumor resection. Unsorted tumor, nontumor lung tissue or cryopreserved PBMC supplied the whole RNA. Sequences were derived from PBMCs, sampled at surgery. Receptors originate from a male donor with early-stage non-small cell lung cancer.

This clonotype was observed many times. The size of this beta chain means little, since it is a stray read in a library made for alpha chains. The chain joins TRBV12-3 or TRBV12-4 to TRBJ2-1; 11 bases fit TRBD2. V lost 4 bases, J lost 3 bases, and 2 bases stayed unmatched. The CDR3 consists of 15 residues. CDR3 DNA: TGTGCCAGCAGTTCCACTAGCGGGAGCTACAATGAGCAGTTCTTC. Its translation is CASSSTSGSYNEQFF.

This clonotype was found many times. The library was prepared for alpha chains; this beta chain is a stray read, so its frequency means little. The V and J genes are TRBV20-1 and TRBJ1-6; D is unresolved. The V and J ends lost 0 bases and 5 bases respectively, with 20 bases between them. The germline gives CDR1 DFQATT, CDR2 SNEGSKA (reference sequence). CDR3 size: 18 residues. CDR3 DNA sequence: TGCAGTGCTAGAGATCGCCGGACCGAGCCGCCCCATAATTCACCCCTCCACTTT. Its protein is CSARDRRTEPPHNSPLHF.

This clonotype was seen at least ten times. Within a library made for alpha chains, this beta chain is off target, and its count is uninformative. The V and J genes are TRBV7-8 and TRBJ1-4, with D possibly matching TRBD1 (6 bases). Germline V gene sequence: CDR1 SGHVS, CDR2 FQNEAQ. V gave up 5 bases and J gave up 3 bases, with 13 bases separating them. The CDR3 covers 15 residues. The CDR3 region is CASSRWGASNEKLFF. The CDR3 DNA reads TGTGCCAGCAGCCGTTGGGGGGCGTCTAATGAAAAACTGTTTTTT.

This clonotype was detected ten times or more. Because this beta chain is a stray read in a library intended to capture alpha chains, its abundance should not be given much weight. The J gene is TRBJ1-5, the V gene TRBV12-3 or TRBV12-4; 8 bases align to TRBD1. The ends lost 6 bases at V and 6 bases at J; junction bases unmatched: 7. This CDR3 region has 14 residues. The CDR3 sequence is CASSPQGGIQPQHF. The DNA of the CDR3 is TGTGCCAGCAGCCCACAGGGGGGGATTCAGCCCCAGCATTTT.

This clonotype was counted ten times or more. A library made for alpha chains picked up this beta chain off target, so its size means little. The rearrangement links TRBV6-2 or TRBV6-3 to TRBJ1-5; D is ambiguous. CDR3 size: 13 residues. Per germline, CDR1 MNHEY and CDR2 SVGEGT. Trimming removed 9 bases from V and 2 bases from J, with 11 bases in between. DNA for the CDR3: TGTGCCAGTAGAACGTGGGGCAATCAGCCCCAGCATTTT. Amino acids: CASRTWGNQPQHF.

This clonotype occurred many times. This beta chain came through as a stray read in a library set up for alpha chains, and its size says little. CDR3 amino acids: CASSLAGIQNTEAFF. Here the CDR3 DNA reads TGTGCCAGCAGCTTAGCGGGTATCCAGAACACTGAAGCTTTCTTT. This sequence joins TRBV7-2 and TRBJ1-1; D is uncertain. The CDR3 consists of 15 residues. V shed 0 bases and J shed 1 base, with 9 bases lying between them. Per the germline V gene, CDR1 is SGHTA and CDR2 is FQGNSA.

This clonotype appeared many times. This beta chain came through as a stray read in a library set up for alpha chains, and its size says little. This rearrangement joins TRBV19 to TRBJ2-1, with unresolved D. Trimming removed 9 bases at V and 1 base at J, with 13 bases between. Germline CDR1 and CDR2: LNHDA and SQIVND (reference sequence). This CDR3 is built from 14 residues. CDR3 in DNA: TGTGCCAGCTCGGATCCGTGGTCCTACAATGAGCAGTTCTTC. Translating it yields CASSDPWSYNEQFF. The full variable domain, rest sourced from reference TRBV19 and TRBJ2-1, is DGGITQSPKYLFRKEGQNVTLSCEQNLNHDAMYWYRQDPGQGLRLIYYSQIVNDFQKGDIAEGYSVSREKKESFPLTVTSAQKNPTAFYLCASSDPWSYNEQFFGPGTRLTVL.

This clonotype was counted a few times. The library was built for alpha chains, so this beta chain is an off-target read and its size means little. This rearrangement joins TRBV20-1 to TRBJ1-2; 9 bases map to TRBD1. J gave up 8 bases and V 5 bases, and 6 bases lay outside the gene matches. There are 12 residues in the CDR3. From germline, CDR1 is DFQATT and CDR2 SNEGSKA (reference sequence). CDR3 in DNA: TGCAGTGCTCTACAGGGGGCGCGGGGCTACACCTTC. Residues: CSALQGARGYTF.

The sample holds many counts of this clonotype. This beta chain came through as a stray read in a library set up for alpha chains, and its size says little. The CDR3 bases are TGCAGTGCTAGACGACCCGACCAAGAGACCCAGTACTTC. Its translation: CSARRPDQETQYF. This sequence joins TRBV20-1 and TRBJ2-5; D ambiguous. This CDR3 is built from 13 residues. Trimming stripped 2 bases from V and 0 bases from J, with 7 bases between. The germline V gene encodes CDR1 DFQATT and CDR2 SNEGSKA (reference sequence).

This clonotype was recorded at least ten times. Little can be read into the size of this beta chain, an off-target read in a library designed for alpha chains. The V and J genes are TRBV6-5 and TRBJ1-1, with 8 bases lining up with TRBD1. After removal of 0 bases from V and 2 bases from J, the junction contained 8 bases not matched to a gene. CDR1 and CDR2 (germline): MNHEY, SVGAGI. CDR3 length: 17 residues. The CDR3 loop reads CASSYSQAGGLNTEAFF. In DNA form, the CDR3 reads TGTGCCAGCAGTTACTCGCAGGCAGGGGGCCTAAACACTGAAGCTTTCTTT.

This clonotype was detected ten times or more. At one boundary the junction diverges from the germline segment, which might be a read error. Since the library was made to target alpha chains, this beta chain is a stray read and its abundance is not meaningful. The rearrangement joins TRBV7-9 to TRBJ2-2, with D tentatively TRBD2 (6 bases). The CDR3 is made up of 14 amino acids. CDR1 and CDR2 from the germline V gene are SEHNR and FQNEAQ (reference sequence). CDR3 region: CASSLARNTGELFF. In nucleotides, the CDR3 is TGTGCCAGCAGCCTAGCGCGAAACACCGGGGAGCTGTTTTTT.

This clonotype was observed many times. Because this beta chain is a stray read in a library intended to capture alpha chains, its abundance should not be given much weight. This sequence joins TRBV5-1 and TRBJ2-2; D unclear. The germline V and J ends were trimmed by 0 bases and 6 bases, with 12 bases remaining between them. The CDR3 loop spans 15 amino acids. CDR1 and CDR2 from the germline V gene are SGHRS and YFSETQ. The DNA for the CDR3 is TGCGCCAGCAGCTTGGCCGGCCCCAACGCCGGGGAGCTGTTTTTT. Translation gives CASSLAGPNAGELFF.

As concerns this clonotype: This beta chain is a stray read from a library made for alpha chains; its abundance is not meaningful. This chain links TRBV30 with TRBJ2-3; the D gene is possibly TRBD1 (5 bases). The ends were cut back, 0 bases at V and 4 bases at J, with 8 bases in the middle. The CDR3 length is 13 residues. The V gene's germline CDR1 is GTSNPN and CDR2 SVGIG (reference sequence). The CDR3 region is CAWSVDSADTQYF. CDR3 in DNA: TGTGCCTGGAGTGTTGACAGTGCAGATACGCAGTATTTT.

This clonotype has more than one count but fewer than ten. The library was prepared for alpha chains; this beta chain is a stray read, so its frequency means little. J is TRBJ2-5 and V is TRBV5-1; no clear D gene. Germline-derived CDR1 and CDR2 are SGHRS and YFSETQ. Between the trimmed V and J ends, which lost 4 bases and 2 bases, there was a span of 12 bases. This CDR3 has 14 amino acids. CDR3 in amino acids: CASSGPTGQETQYF. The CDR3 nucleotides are TGCGCCAGCAGCGGACCGACCGGACAAGAGACCCAGTACTTC. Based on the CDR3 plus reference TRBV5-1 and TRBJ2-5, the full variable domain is KAGVTQTPRYLIKTRGQQVTLSCSPISGHRSVSWYQQTPGQGLQFLFEYFSETQRNKGNFPGRFSGRQFSNSRSEMNVSTLELGDSALYLCASSGPTGQETQYFGPGTRLLVL.

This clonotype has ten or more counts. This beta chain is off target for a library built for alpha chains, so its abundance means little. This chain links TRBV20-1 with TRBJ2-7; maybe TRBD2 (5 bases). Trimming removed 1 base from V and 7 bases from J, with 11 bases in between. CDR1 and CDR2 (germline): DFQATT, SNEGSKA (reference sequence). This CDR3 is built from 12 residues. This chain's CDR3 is CSARGPAEEQYF. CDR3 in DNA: TGCAGTGCTAGAGGTCCAGCGGAGGAGCAGTACTTC.

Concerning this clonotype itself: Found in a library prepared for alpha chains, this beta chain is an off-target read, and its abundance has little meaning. Here the CDR3 reads CASSPGQGVPDTQYF. The CDR3 nucleotides are TGCGCCAGCAGCCCCGGACAGGGGGTACCAGATACGCAGTATTTT. The chain recombines TRBV5-1 with TRBJ2-3; 10 nucleotides align to TRBD1. V trimming: 4 bases; J trimming: 4 bases; junction bases outside the gene matches: 6. Germline V gene data show CDR1 as SGHRS and CDR2 as YFSETQ. The CDR3 runs to 15 residues.

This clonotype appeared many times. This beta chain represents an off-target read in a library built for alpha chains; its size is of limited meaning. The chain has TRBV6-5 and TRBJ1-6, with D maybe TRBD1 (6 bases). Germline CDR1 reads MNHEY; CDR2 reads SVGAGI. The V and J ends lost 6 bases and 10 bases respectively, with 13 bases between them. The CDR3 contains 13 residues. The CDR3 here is CASRQGGRSPLHF. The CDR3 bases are TGTGCCAGCAGACAGGGAGGCCGGTCACCCCTCCACTTT.

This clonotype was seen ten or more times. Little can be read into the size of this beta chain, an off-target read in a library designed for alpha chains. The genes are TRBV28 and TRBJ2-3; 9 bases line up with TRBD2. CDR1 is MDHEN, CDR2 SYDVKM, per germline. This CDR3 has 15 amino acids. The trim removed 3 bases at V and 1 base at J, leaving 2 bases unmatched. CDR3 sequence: CASSLRGGGTDTQYF. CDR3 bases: TGTGCCAGCAGTTTGCGGGGGGGAGGCACAGATACGCAGTATTTT.

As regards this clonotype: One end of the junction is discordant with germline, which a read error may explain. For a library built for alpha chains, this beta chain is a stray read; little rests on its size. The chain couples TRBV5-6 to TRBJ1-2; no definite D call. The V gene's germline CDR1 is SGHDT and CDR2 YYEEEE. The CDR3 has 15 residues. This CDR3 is CASRQGSGINYGFTF. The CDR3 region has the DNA TGTGCCAGCAGGCAAGGTTCCGGGATTAACTATGGCTTCACCTTC. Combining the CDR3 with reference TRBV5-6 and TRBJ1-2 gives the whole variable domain DAGVTQSPTHLIKTRGQQVTLRCSPKSGHDTVSWYQQALGQGPQFIFQYYEEEERQRGNFPDRFSGHQFPNYSSELNVNALLLGDSALYLCASRQGSGINYGFTFGSGTRLTVV.

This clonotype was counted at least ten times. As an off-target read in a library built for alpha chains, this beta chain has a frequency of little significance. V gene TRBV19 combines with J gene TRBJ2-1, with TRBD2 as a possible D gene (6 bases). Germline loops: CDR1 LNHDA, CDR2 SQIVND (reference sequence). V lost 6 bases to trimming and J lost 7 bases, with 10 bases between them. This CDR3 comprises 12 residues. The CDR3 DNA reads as TGTGCCAGTAGCCCCAGCGGGAATGAGCAGTTCTTC. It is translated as CASSPSGNEQFF. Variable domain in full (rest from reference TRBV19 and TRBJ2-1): DGGITQSPKYLFRKEGQNVTLSCEQNLNHDAMYWYRQDPGQGLRLIYYSQIVNDFQKGDIAEGYSVSREKKESFPLTVTSAQKNPTAFYLCASSPSGNEQFFGPGTRLTVL.

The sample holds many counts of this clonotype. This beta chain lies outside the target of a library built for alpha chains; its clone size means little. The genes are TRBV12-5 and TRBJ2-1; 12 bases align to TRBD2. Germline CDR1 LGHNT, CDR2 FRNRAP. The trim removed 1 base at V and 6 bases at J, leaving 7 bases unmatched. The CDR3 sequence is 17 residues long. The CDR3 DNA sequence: TGTGCTAGTGGTTTGGCTACGACTAGCGGGGGAGGCAATGAGCAGTTCTTC. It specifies CASGLATTSGGGNEQFF.